This note documents a single TCR beta chain sequence. The antigen is undetermined. The entry originates in a study of monozygotic twins with inflammatory bowel disease. Notes on the study in general: Varying immunosuppressive regimens may have increased patient repertoire variability.

UMIs that had a 6-nucleotide sample barcode were put in using template switching. Amplification of TCRalpha and TCRbeta cDNA involved two nested PCRs that ran for approximately 17 and 9 cycles. TCRdb derives one entry per CDR3 protein from the 5' RACE reads, leaving out DNA. The table lists some 160,000 distinct CDR3 sequences. The CDR3 loop spans 15 amino acids. Germline-derived CDR1 and CDR2 are SGHTA and FQGNSA. The chain is built from TRBV7-2 and TRBJ2-3; TCRdb's D call, TRBD2, is unchecked because there is no DNA. This receptor was identified in a human donor with ulcerative colitis or Crohn's disease, or a healthy co-twin of an affected twin (not recorded which). Sequenced material: blood. CDR3: CASSLQRGGLDTQYF. Complete variable domain (other parts from reference TRBV7-2 and TRBJ2-3): GAGVSQSPSNKVTEKGKDVELRCDPISGHTALYWYRQSLGQGLEFLIYFQGNSAPDKSGLPSDRFSAERTGGSVSTLTIQRTQQEDSAVYLCASSLQRGGLDTQYFGPGTRLTVL.